Shown below are 9 T cell receptor beta chains from a single sample sequenced in a study of a mutant IDH1 vaccine in newly diagnosed glioma. These receptors lack a known antigen. Documented time point: week 23, last vaccination. Each vaccine dose was 300 ug of mutant IDH1 20-mer peptide, with topical imiquimod. Only in-frame clones appear in the TCRdb table, and some are missing; sequencing was by immunoSEQ multiplex PCR. The sample lists approximately 41,000 clones, roughly 79% occurring once. Sample: PBMCs, taken from a glioma patient whose treatment included an IDH1 peptide vaccine. These TCRs come from a man in his forties with glioma.

The V and J genes are TRBV19 and TRBJ2-4; 9 bases map to TRBD1. The ends lost 5 bases at V and 3 bases at J; junction bases unmatched: 2. The CDR3 is made up of 14 amino acids. Per germline, CDR1 LNHDA and CDR2 SQIVND (reference sequence). CDR3 in amino acids: CASSRQGGKNIQYF. Written as DNA, the CDR3 is TGTGCCAGTAGTCGACAGGGGGGCAAAAACATTCAGTACTTC.

CDR3 coding DNA: TGTGCCAGCAGCGTAACCTACAATGAGCAGTTCTTC. Translating it yields CASSVTYNEQFF. J is TRBJ2-1 and V is TRBV9, with D unclear. V was trimmed by 1 base and J by 2 bases, leaving 1 base between them. This CDR3 region has 12 residues. CDR1 is SGDLS, CDR2 YYNGEE, per germline.

The rearrangement joins TRBV5-4 to TRBJ2-3, with 7 bases identical to TRBD2. CDR1 and CDR2 from the germline V gene are SGHNT and YYREEE (reference sequence). V trimming: 4 bases; J trimming: 3 bases; junction bases outside the gene matches: 8. The CDR3 has 15 amino acids. DNA of the CDR3: TGTGCCAGCAGCCAAAGCGGGGTACGAACAGATACGCAGTATTTT. This codes for CASSQSGVRTDTQYF.

The chain has TRBV9 and TRBJ1-1; D not resolved. CDR3 size: 14 residues. Germline V gene data show CDR1 as SGDLS and CDR2 as YYNGEE. Between the trimmed V and J ends, which lost 0 bases and 1 base, there was a span of 7 bases. CDR3 region: CASSVAAANTEAFF. The DNA for the CDR3 is TGTGCCAGCAGCGTAGCGGCTGCGAACACTGAAGCTTTCTTT. The full variable domain, rest sourced from reference TRBV9 and TRBJ1-1, is DSGVTQTPKHLITATGQRVTLRCSPRSGDLSVYWYQQSLDQGLQFLIQYYNGEERAKGNILERFSAQQFPDLHSELNLSSLELGDSALYFCASSVAAANTEAFFGQGTRLTVV.

The chain carries TRBV7-2 and TRBJ2-3; D not resolved. The germline V and J ends were trimmed by 0 bases and 2 bases, with 15 bases remaining between them. In germline, CDR1 is SGHTA, CDR2 FQGNSA. The CDR3 totals 17 residues. The DNA of the CDR3 is TGTGCCAGCAGCTTAGCGTCCGGCTCATCTGACACAGATACGCAGTATTTT. This encodes CASSLASGSSDTDTQYF.

As DNA, the CDR3 is TGTGCCAGCAGTTCCCTCTTTTCCGGGACCCAGTACTTC. Encoded protein: CASSSLFSGTQYF. The V gene is TRBV6-5, the J gene TRBJ2-5; D ambiguous. The CDR3 length is 13 residues. V shed 4 bases and J shed 7 bases, with 13 bases lying between them. Germline V gene sequence: CDR1 MNHEY, CDR2 SVGAGI.

The chain joins TRBV7-2 to TRBJ2-5; 11 bases are a match to TRBD2. The CDR3 contains 16 residues. Germline V lookup: CDR1 SGHTA, CDR2 FQGNSA. V lost 4 bases to trimming and J lost 7 bases; unmatched junction nucleotides: 11. The CDR3 DNA is TGTGCCAGCAGCTACCAAGTAGCGGGGGGGCACGGGACCCAGTACTTC. It codes for CASSYQVAGGHGTQYF.

This clone was counted once. This rearrangement joins TRBV18 to TRBJ2-1; TRBD2 matches 12 bases. The V gene end was trimmed by 6 bases and the J gene end by 9 bases; junction bases not matched to a gene: 6. Germline V gives CDR1 KGHSH, CDR2 LQKENI. The CDR3 consists of 14 residues. The CDR3 spells CASSRLAGEAEQFF. The CDR3 DNA reads as TGTGCCAGCTCGCGACTAGCGGGGGAGGCTGAGCAGTTCTTC. Full variable domain (outside the CDR3, taken from reference TRBV18 and TRBJ2-1): NAGVMQNPRHLVRRRGQEARLRCSPMKGHSHVYWYRQLPEEGLKFMVYLQKENIIDESGMPKERFSAEFPKEGPSILRIQQVVRGDSAAYFCASSRLAGEAEQFFGPGTRLTVL.

The chain couples TRBV6-1 to TRBJ2-7; D may correspond to TRBD1 or TRBD2 (5 bases each). Trimming took off 11 bases at V and 3 bases at J, with 14 bases between the two ends. The CDR3 has 12 residues. Germline V lookup: CDR1 MNHNS, CDR2 SASEGT. The CDR3 protein is CAAGAVYYEQYF. Here the CDR3 DNA reads TGTGCCGCCGGGGCAGTTTACTACGAGCAGTACTTC.